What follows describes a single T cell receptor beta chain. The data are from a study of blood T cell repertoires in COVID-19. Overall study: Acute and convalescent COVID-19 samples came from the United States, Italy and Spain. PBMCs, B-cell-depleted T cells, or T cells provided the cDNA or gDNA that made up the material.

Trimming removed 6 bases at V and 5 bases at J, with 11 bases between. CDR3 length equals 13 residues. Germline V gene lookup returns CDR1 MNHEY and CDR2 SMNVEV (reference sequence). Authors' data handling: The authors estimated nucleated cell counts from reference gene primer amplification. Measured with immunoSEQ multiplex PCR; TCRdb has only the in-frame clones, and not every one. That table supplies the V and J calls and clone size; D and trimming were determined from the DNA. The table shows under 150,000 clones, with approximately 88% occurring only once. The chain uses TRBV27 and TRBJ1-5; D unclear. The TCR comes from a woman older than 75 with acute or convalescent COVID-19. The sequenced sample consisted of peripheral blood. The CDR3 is CASSHDTYQPQHF. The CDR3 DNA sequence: TGTGCCAGCAGCCATGACACTTATCAGCCCCAGCATTTT.